Following are 6 T cell receptor beta chains from one sample sequenced in a study of control samples from healthy donors and cancer patients (TCRdb year 2020). Receptor libraries were prepared by the immunoSEQ multiplex PCR assay. TCRdb obtained this table from immuneACCESS and retained in-frame rearrangements with V and J assigned. These tables miss some clones; where compared with another copy, unresolved V genes account for less than half of the shortfall, and the remainder is unexplained. Counted in this sample were 73,000 or so clones; roughly 87% of them appeared once. Jointly, the top ten make up 3% to 4% of the sample. Sequenced sample: blood. The receptor set was obtained from a woman in her forties or fifties in good health.

The chain is built from TRBV7-9 and TRBJ2-5; TRBD2 matches 11 bases. The CDR3 is 15 residues long. The germline gives CDR1 SEHNR, CDR2 FQNEAQ (reference sequence). V lost 5 bases and J lost 4; bases outside the gene matches: 6. The CDR3 loop reads CASSPGLAGGETQYF. CDR3 DNA sequence: TGTGCCAGCAGCCCTGGGCTAGCGGGAGGAGAGACCCAGTACTTC. Full variable domain (outside the CDR3, taken from reference TRBV7-9 and TRBJ2-5): DTGVSQNPRHKITKRGQNVTFRCDPISEHNRLYWYRQTLGQGPEFLTYFQNEAQLEKSRLLSDRFSAERPKGSFSTLEIQRTEQGDSAMYLCASSPGLAGGETQYFGPGTRLLVL.

This clone was counted once. The chain uses TRBV12-3 or TRBV12-4 and TRBJ2-5, with 11 bases aligning to TRBD1. The trim removed 5 bases at V and 4 bases at J, leaving 0 bases unmatched. CDR3 length equals 13 residues. CDR3 coding DNA: TGTGCCAGCAGTGGGACAGGGGGAGAGACCCAGTACTTC. Translating it yields CASSGTGGETQYF.

The chain employs TRBV29-1 and TRBJ1-4, with TRBD1 as a possible D gene (6 bases). The germline CDR1 and CDR2 sequences are SQVTM and ANQGSEA. Deletions cut 1 base from V and 8 bases from J, with 11 bases between. There are 13 residues in the CDR3. In DNA, the CDR3 is TGCAGCGTTGAAGCGCCTCAGGGGGAAAAACTGTTTTTT. Protein product: CSVEAPQGEKLFF.

The V call is TRBV9, the J call TRBJ2-7, with a weak D call TRBD2 (6 bases). In germline, CDR1 is SGDLS, CDR2 YYNGEE. With 0 bases removed from V and 0 bases from J, the gap between germline ends came to 7 bases. CDR3 length equals 14 residues. CDR3 DNA sequence: TGTGCCAGCAGCGTAGGAGCGGGCTCCTACGAGCAGTACTTC. Encoded protein: CASSVGAGSYEQYF.

The chain has TRBV30 and TRBJ2-7; TRBD2 matches 12 bases. This CDR3 region has 14 residues. CDR1 and CDR2 (germline): GTSNPN, SVGIG (reference sequence). J was trimmed by 4 bases and V by 6 bases; bases with no gene match: 7. The CDR3 loop reads CACRTSGILYEQYF. In DNA, the CDR3 is TGTGCCTGTCGGACTAGCGGGATTTTGTACGAGCAGTACTTC.

The rearrangement links TRBV2 to TRBJ1-4; D possibly corresponds to TRBD1 (5 bases). This CDR3 is built from 14 residues. Per germline, CDR1 SNHLY and CDR2 FYNNEI. V was trimmed by 6 bases and J by 1 base, leaving 9 bases between them. The CDR3 reads CASSHRLTNEKLFF. The CDR3 DNA sequence: TGTGCCAGCAGCCACAGGCTAACTAATGAAAAACTGTTTTTT. Full variable domain (missing parts from reference TRBV2 and TRBJ1-4): EPEVTQTPSHQVTQMGQEVILRCVPISNHLYFYWYRQILGQKVEFLVSFYNNEISEKSEIFDDQFSVERPDGSNFTLKIRSTKLEDSAMYFCASSHRLTNEKLFFGSGTQLSVL.